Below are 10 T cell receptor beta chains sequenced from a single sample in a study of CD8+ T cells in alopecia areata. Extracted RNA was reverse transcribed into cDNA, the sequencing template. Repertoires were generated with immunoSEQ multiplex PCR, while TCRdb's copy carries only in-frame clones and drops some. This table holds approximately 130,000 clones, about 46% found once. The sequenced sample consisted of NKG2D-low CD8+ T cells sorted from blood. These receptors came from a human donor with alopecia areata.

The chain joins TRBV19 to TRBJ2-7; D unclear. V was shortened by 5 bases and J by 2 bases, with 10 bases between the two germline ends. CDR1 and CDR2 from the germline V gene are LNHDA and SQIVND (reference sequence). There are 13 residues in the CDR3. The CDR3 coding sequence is TGTGCCAGTAGTCCAAGCGTAACCTACGAGCAGTACTTC. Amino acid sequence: CASSPSVTYEQYF.

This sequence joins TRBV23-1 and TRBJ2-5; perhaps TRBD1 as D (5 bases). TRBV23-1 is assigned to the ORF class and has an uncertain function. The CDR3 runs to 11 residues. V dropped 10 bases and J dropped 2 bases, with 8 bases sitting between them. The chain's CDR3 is CATPGQETQYF. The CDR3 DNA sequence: TGCGCCACCCCAGGGCAAGAGACCCAGTACTTC.

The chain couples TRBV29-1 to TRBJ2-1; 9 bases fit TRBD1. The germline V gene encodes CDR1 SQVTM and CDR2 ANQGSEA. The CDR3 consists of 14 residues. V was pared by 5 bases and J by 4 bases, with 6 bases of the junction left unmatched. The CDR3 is CSVSGTGSYNEQFF. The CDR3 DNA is TGCAGCGTTTCCGGGACAGGGAGTTACAATGAGCAGTTCTTC.

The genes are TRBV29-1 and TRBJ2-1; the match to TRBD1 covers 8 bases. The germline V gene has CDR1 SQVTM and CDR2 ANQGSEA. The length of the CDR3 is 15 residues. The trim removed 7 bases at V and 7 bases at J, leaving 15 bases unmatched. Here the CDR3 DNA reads TGCAGCGCCCCCCGGGCAGGGGGCCGTGGGAATGAGCAGTTCTTC. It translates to CSAPRAGGRGNEQFF.

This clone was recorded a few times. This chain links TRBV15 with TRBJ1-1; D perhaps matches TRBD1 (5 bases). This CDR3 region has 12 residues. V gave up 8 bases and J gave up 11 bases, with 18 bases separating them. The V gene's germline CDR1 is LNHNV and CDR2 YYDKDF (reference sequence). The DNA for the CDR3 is TGTGCCACCGGTGAGACCAGGGATCGCGCTTTCTTT. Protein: CATGETRDRAFF.

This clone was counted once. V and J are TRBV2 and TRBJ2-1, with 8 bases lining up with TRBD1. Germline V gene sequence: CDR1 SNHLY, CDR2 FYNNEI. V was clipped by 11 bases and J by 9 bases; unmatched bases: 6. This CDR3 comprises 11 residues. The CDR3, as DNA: TGTGCCGTCCAGGGGGCGCCTGAGCAGTTCTTC. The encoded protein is CAVQGAPEQFF.

The CDR3, as DNA: TGCGCCAGCAGACTCATCGTTACAGTCGGGCCATATGGCTACACCTTC. This encodes CASRLIVTVGPYGYTF. This sequence joins TRBV5-1 and TRBJ1-2; D gene unclear. The germline gives CDR1 SGHRS, CDR2 YFSETQ. V was trimmed by 5 bases and J by 5 bases, leaving 22 bases between them. This CDR3 region has 16 residues.

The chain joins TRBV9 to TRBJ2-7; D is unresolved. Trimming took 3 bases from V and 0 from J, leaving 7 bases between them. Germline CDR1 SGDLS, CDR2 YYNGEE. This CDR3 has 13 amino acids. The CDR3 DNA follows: TGTGCCAGCAGCGGACCGGGCTCCTACGAGCAGTACTTC. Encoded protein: CASSGPGSYEQYF.

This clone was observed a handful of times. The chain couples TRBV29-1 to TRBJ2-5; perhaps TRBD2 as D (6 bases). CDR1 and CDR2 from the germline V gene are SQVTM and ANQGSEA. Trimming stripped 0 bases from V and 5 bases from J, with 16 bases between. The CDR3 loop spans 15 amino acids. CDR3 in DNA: TGCAGCGTTGAAGAGTGGTTTACGGGGGAGGAGACCCAGTACTTC. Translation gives CSVEEWFTGEETQYF.

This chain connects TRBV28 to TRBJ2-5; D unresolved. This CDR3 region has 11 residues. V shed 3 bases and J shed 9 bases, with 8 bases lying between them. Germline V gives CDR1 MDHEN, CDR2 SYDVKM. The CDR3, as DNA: TGTGCCAGCAGTTTCTCCCATCCCCAGTACTTC. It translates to CASSFSHPQYF.